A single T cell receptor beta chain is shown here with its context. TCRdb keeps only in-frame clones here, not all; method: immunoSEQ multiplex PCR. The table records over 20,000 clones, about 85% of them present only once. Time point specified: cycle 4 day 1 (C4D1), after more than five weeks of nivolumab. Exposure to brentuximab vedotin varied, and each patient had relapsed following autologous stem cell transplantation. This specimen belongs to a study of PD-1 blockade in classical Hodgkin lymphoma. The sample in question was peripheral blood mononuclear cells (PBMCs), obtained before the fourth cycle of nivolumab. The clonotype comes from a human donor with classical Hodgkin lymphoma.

Written as DNA, the CDR3 is TGTGCCAGTAGTCCGGACAGGGATAATGAAAAACTGTTTTTT. Encoded protein: CASSPDRDNEKLFF. The chain is built from TRBV19 and TRBJ1-4; 8 bases map to TRBD1. CDR1 and CDR2 (germline): LNHDA, SQIVND (reference sequence). This CDR3 spans 14 amino acids. With 5 bases clipped from V and 4 bases from J, the junction kept 3 bases outside the gene matches.